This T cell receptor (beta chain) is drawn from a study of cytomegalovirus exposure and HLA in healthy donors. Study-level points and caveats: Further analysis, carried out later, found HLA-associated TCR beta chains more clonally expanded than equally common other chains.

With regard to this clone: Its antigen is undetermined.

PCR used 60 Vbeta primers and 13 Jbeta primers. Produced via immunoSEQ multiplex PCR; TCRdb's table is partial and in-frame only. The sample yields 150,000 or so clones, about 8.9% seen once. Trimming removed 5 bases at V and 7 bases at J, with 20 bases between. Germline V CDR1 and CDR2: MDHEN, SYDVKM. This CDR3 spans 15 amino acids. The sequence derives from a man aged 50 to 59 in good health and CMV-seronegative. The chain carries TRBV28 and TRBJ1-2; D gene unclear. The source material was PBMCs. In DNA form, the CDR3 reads TGTGCCAGCAGTCCAGGAACCGGGAACCGGGGTGGCTACACCTTC. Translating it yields CASSPGTGNRGGYTF.